Following are 3 T cell receptor beta chains from one sample sequenced in a study of tumor T cells in aggressive B-cell lymphoma. Here immunoSEQ multiplex PCR was the method, and the copy in TCRdb shows in-frame clones only, minus some. Seen here are approximately 1,000 clones, 65% to 85% observed once, and the top ten hold 10%. The sequencing sample was made of tumor tissue. These receptors all come from an adult with diffuse large B cell lymphoma.

The rearrangement uses TRBV6-5 and TRBJ2-7; 7 nucleotides agree with TRBD1. The CDR3 contains 15 residues. Germline CDR1 MNHEY, CDR2 SVGAGI. The V gene end was trimmed by 4 bases and the J gene end by 6 bases; junction bases not matched to a gene: 12. In DNA, the CDR3 is TGTGCCAGCAGTTCCGGACCCGACAGGGTGGGCGAGCAGTACTTC. It translates to CASSSGPDRVGEQYF.

The gene calls are TRBV19 and TRBJ2-7, with D tentatively TRBD1 (5 bases). The CDR3 runs to 11 residues. Germline CDR1 reads LNHDA; CDR2 reads SQIVND (reference sequence). Trimming shortened V by 4 bases and J by 5 bases, and 6 bases separated the two germline ends. For the CDR3, the DNA is TGTGCCAGTAGTACCAGGGACGAGCAGTACTTC. Translated: CASSTRDEQYF.

This clone showed up just a few times. This chain joins TRBV19 and TRBJ2-7; possibly TRBD1 for D (5 bases). With 0 bases removed from V and 4 bases from J, the gap between germline ends came to 10 bases. Germline V gene data show CDR1 as LNHDA and CDR2 as SQIVND (reference sequence). CDR3 size: 14 residues. In DNA form, the CDR3 reads TGTGCCAGTAGTATAGAAAGGGGCGCGTACGAGCAGTACTTC. It yields the protein CASSIERGAYEQYF.